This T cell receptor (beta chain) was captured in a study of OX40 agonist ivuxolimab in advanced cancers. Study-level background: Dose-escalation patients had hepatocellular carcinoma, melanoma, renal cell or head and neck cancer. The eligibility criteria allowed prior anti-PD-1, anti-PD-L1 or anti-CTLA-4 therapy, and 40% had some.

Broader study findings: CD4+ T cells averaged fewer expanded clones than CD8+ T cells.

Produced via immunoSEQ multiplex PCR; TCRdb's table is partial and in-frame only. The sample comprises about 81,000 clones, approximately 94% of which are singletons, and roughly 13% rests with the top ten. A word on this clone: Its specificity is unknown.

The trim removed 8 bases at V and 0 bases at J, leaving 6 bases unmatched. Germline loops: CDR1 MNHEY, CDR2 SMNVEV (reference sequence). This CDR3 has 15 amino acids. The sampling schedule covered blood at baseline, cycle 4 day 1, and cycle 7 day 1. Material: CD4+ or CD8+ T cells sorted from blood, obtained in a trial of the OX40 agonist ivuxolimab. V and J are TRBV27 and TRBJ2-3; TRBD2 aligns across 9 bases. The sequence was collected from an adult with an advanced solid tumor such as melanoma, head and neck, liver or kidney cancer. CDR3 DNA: TGTGCCAGCTCTAGCGGGGAAACTAGCACAGATACGCAGTATTTT. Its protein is CASSSGETSTDTQYF.